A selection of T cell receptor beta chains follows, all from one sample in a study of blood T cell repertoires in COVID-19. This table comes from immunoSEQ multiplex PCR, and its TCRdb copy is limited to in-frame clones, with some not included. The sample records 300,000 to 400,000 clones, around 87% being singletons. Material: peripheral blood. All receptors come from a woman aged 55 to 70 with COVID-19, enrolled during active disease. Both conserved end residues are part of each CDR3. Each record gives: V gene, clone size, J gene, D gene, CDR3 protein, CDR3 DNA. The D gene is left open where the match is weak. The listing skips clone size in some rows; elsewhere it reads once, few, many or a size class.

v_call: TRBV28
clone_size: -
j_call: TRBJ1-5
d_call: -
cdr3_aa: CASSLLSNQPQHF
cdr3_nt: TGTGCCAGCAGTTTACTCAGCAATCAGCCCCAGCATTTT

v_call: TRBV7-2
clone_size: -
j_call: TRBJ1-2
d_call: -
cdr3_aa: CASSLSRDYGYTF
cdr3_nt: TGTGCCAGCAGCTTAAGCAGGGACTATGGCTACACCTTC

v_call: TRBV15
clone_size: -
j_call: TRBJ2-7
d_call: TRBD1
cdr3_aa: CATSRGDSYEQYF
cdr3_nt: TGTGCCACCAGCAGAGGGGACAGCTACGAGCAGTACTTC

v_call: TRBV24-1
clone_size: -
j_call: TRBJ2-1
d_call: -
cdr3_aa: CATSKTSPSYNEQFF
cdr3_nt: TGTGCCACCAGTAAGACATCCCCCTCCTACAATGAGCAGTTCTTC

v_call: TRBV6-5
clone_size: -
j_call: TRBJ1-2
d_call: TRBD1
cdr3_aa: CASTQQGADGYTF
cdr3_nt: TGTGCCAGCACCCAACAGGGGGCAGACGGCTACACCTTC

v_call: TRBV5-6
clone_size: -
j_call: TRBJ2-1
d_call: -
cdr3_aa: CASSFTGPAVHSYNEQFF
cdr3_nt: TGTGCCAGCAGCTTCACAGGGCCGGCGGTACACTCCTACAATGAGCAGTTCTTC

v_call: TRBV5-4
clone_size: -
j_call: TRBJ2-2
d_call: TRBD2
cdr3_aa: CASSSGTRLANTGELFF
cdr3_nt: TGTGCCAGCAGCTCGGGGACTAGACTCGCGAACACCGGGGAGCTGTTTTTT

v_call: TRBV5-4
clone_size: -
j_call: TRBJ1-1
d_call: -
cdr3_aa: CASSSPNTEAFF
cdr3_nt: TGTGCCAGCAGCTCCCCAAACACTGAAGCTTTCTTT

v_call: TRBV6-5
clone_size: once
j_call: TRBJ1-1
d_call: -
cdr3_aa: CASRPVGVNTEAFF
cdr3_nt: TGTGCCAGCCGCCCCGTAGGAGTGAACACTGAAGCTTTCTTT

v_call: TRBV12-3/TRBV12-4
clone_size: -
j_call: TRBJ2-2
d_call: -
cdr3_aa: CASSLQYTGELFF
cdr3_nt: TGTGCCAGCAGTTTGCAGTACACCGGGGAGCTGTTTTTT

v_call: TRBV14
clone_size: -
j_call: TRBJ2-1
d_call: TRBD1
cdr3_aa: CASSPPGTGRDNEQFF
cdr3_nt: TGTGCCAGCAGCCCTCCCGGGACAGGGAGGGACAATGAGCAGTTCTTC

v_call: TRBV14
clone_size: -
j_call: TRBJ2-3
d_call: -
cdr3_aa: CASSSQGRLHTQYF
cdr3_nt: TGTGCCAGCAGCTCACAGGGAAGGTTACATACGCAGTATTTT

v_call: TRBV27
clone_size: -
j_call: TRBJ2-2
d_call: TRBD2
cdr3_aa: CASSLGTSFPGELFF
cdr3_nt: TGTGCCAGCAGTTTAGGGACTAGCTTTCCCGGGGAGCTGTTTTTT

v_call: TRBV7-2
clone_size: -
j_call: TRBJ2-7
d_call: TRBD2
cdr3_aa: CASSPWAGGPYEQYF
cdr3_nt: TGTGCCAGCAGCCCTTGGGCGGGGGGGCCCTACGAGCAGTACTTC

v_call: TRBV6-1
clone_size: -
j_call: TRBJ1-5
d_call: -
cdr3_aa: CASSEKGLDQPQHF
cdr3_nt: TGTGCCAGCAGTGAAAAAGGACTGGATCAGCCCCAGCATTTT

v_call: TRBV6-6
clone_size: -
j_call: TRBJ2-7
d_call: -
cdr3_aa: CATSPPGTYEQYF
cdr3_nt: TGTGCCACCTCACCGCCGGGGACTTACGAGCAGTACTTC

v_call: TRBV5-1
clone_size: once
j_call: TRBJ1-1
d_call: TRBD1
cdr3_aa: CASREQGSNTEAFF
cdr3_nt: TGCGCCAGCAGAGAACAGGGGTCGAACACTGAAGCTTTCTTT

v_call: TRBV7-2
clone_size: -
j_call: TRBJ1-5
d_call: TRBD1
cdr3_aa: CASSASDRGNQPQHF
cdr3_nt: TGTGCCAGCAGCGCCTCAGACAGGGGGAATCAGCCCCAGCATTTT

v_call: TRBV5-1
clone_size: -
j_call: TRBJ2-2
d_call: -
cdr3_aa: CASRHGGTGELFF
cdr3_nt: TGCGCCAGCAGACACGGGGGCACCGGGGAGCTGTTTTTT

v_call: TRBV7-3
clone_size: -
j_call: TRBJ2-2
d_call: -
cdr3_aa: CASSSYRGLDTGELFF
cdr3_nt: TGTGCCAGCAGCTCTTATCGGGGACTGGACACCGGGGAGCTGTTTTTT

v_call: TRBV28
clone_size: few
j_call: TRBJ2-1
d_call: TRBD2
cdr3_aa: CASRSSGGIYNEQFF
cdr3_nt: TGTGCCAGCAGGTCAAGCGGGGGGATCTACAATGAGCAGTTCTTC

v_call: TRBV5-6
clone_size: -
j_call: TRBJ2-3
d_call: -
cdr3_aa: CASSRRGTRGTDTQYF
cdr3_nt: TGTGCCAGCAGCCGCCGAGGAACACGGGGGACAGATACGCAGTATTTT

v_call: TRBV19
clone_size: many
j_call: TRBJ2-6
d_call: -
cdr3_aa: CASREGAGANVLTF
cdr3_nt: TGTGCCAGTAGGGAGGGTGCTGGGGCCAACGTCCTGACTTTC

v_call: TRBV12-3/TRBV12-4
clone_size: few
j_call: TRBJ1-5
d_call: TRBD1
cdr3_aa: CASSEGLQGAQHF
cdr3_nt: TGTGCCAGCAGTGAGGGGTTGCAGGGGGCCCAGCATTTT

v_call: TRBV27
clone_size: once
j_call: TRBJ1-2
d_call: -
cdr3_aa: CASSSYGTANQGRGYTF
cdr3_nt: TGTGCCAGCAGTTCCTATGGAACGGCTAATCAAGGGAGAGGCTACACCTTC

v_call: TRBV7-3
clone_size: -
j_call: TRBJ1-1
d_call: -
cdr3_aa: CASSSQGNTEAFF
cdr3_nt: TGTGCCAGCAGCTCTCAGGGGAACACTGAAGCTTTCTTT

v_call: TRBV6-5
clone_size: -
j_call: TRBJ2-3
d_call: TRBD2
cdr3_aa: CASRIAGGNSDTQYF
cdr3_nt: TGTGCCAGCAGAATAGCGGGGGGCAACTCAGATACGCAGTATTTT

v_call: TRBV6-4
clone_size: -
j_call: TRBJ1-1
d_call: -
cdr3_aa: CASRLQGASTEAFF
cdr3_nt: TGTGCCAGCAGGCTACAGGGCGCAAGCACTGAAGCTTTCTTT

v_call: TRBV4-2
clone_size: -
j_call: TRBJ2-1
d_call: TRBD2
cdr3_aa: CASSQITGGANEQFF
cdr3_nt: TGTGCCAGCAGCCAGATCACCGGGGGGGCCAATGAGCAGTTCTTC

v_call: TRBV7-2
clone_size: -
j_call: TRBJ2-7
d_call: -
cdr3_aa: CASSLGVGQYQFEQYF
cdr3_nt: TGTGCCAGCAGCTTAGGGGTAGGACAGTATCAATTCGAGCAGTACTTC